The 22 T cell receptor beta chains given below trace back to one sample, sequenced in a study of cytomegalovirus exposure and HLA in healthy donors. PCR primers comprised 60 Vbeta and 13 Jbeta primers. Profiled with immunoSEQ multiplex PCR; TCRdb holds only in-frame clones, not every one. Of approximately 170,000 clones in the sample, around four fifths were seen once. Source material: PBMCs. These receptors were collected from a young man in good health and CMV-seropositive.

This chain uses TRBV2 with TRBJ1-4, with 10 bases matching TRBD1. The V and J ends lost 4 bases and 8 bases, in that order; junction bases with no gene match: 4. This CDR3 spans 14 amino acids. Germline CDR1 reads SNHLY; CDR2 reads FYNNEI. The CDR3 DNA is TGTGCCAGCAGTGTTGGGACAGGGGTAGAAAAACTGTTTTTT. Translating gives CASSVGTGVEKLFF.

This sequence joins TRBV27 and TRBJ2-7; possible D gene TRBD1, 5 bases. V was cut by 0 bases and J by 1 base, with 13 bases left in between. The CDR3 consists of 16 residues. The V gene's germline CDR1 is MNHEY and CDR2 SMNVEV (reference sequence). CDR3 loop: CASSLSADMPSYEQYF. DNA of the CDR3: TGTGCCAGCAGTTTATCGGCGGACATGCCGTCCTACGAGCAGTACTTC.

This clone was detected once. This chain connects TRBV11-2 to TRBJ2-1, with 9 bases aligning to TRBD2. Germline V CDR1 and CDR2: SGHAT, FQNNGV. V was clipped by 3 bases and J by 13 bases; unmatched bases: 7. The CDR3 is 13 residues long. For the CDR3, the DNA is TGTGCCAGCAGCTTTGACCCGGGACTAGCACAGTTCTTC. This gives the protein CASSFDPGLAQFF.

The V call is TRBV4-3, the J call TRBJ2-1, with 14 bases matching TRBD2. CDR3 length: 16 amino acids. Germline V gives CDR1 LGHNA, CDR2 YSLEER. With V trimmed by 0 bases and J by 9 bases, 4 bases remained unmatched. CDR3 amino acids: CASSQDGTSGRGEQFF. The CDR3 DNA follows: TGCGCCAGCAGCCAAGACGGGACTAGCGGGAGAGGTGAGCAGTTCTTC.

The chain carries TRBV6-1 and TRBJ1-1, with D possibly matching TRBD1 (5 bases). The CDR3 runs to 14 residues. The V end lost 7 bases, the J end lost 1 base, and 13 bases lay between the germline ends. Looked up from germline, CDR1 is MNHNS and CDR2 is SASEGT. CDR3 in amino acids: CASTPKTANTEAFF. The CDR3 nucleotides read TGTGCCAGCACCCCCAAGACAGCGAACACTGAAGCTTTCTTT.

The chain has TRBV4-2 and TRBJ1-2, with 9 positions matching TRBD1. Trimming removed 1 base from V and 6 bases from J; junction bases left unmatched: 6. The CDR3 is made up of 15 amino acids. From germline, CDR1 is LGHNA and CDR2 YNFKEQ. CDR3 region: CASSQVDRGFDGYTF. The CDR3 DNA sequence: TGTGCCAGCAGCCAAGTAGACAGGGGGTTCGATGGCTACACCTTC.

This clone was observed a few times. The rearrangement joins TRBV19 to TRBJ2-3; D not resolved. V shed 5 bases and J shed 3 bases, with 9 bases lying between them. Per the germline V gene, CDR1 is LNHDA and CDR2 is SQIVND (reference sequence). The CDR3 is 13 amino acids. The CDR3 coding sequence is TGTGCCAGTAGTCCTCACGGGACAGATACGCAGTATTTT. Its protein product is CASSPHGTDTQYF.

V usage is TRBV6-6 and J usage is TRBJ1-3; no clear D gene. This CDR3 contains 16 residues. The V and J ends lost 4 bases and 7 bases respectively, with 20 bases between them. Germline CDR1 is MNHNY and CDR2 is SVGAGI (reference sequence). This chain's CDR3 is CASSSHRPSAENTIYF. The CDR3 DNA sequence: TGTGCCAGCAGTTCCCACCGGCCGTCGGCGGAGAACACCATATATTTT.

This chain connects TRBV13 to TRBJ1-1; D perhaps matches TRBD1 (6 bases). There are 14 residues in the CDR3. Per germline, CDR1 PRHDT and CDR2 FYEKMQ (reference sequence). V lost 4 bases to trimming and J lost 2 bases, with 11 bases between them. The CDR3 is CASSSQGTNTEAFF. As DNA, the CDR3 is TGTGCCAGCAGCTCACAGGGAACCAACACTGAAGCTTTCTTT. Filled out from reference TRBV13 and TRBJ1-1, the complete variable domain reads AAGVIQSPRHLIKEKRETATLKCYPIPRHDTVYWYQQGPGQDPQFLISFYEKMQSDKGSIPDRFSAQQFSDYHSELNMSSLELGDSALYFCASSSQGTNTEAFFGQGTRLTVV.

The rearrangement joins TRBV9 to TRBJ2-2, with TRBD2 identical over 8 bases. Looked up from germline, CDR1 is SGDLS and CDR2 is YYNGEE. The junction had 3 bases not matched to a gene; V was cut back by 1 base and J by 4 bases. The CDR3 runs 15 residues. For the CDR3, the DNA is TGTGCCAGCAGCGTATACGGGGGGGGCACCGGGGAGCTGTTTTTT. Its protein is CASSVYGGGTGELFF.

The V gene is TRBV2, the J gene TRBJ1-4; D gene unclear. Germline CDR1 reads SNHLY; CDR2 reads FYNNEI. V was pared by 5 bases and J by 2 bases, with 15 bases between. This CDR3 contains 16 residues. CDR3 coding DNA: TGTGCCAGCAGTCGGGGTTGGGGAGGCACTAATGAAAAACTGTTTTTT. The encoded protein is CASSRGWGGTNEKLFF.

This rearrangement joins TRBV18 to TRBJ2-1; D gene ambiguous. The CDR3 runs 15 residues. The germline V gene encodes CDR1 KGHSH and CDR2 LQKENI. V lost 0 bases to trimming and J lost 3 bases, with 9 bases between them. Here the CDR3 DNA reads TGTGCCAGCTCACCACCCATTGGGCGCTACAATGAGCAGTTCTTC. Its translation: CASSPPIGRYNEQFF.

The V call is TRBV7-2, the J call TRBJ1-1, with 10 bases aligning to TRBD1. J was trimmed by 4 bases and V by 4 bases; bases with no gene match: 6. Germline CDR1 and CDR2: SGHTA and FQGNSA. The CDR3 runs 15 residues. The CDR3: CASSYPGQGSTEAFF. DNA for the CDR3: TGTGCCAGCAGCTACCCGGGACAGGGGTCCACTGAAGCTTTCTTT.

The rearrangement links TRBV2 to TRBJ1-5; possibly TRBD1 for D (5 bases). V lost 6 bases and J 4 bases, leaving 16 bases between the germline ends. In germline, CDR1 is SNHLY, CDR2 FYNNEI. The CDR3 sequence is 15 residues long. The CDR3 region has the DNA TGTGCCAGCAGCGTAACCGGGGACTATAATCAGCCCCAGCATTTT. Protein sequence: CASSVTGDYNQPQHF. Based on the CDR3 plus reference TRBV2 and TRBJ1-5, the full variable domain is EPEVTQTPSHQVTQMGQEVILRCVPISNHLYFYWYRQILGQKVEFLVSFYNNEISEKSEIFDDQFSVERPDGSNFTLKIRSTKLEDSAMYFCASSVTGDYNQPQHFGDGTRLSIL.

V usage is TRBV28 and J usage is TRBJ1-2, with TRBD1 matching over 7 bases. The CDR3 consists of 14 residues. CDR1 is MDHEN and CDR2 is SYDVKM in the germline V gene. V shed 2 bases, J shed 3 bases, and the junction held 3 bases outside the gene matches. The CDR3 coding sequence is TGTGCCAGCAGTTTAGAGGGGGCGGACTATGGCTACACCTTC. It translates to CASSLEGADYGYTF.

V is TRBV7-4 and J is TRBJ2-7, with 10 nucleotides matching TRBD1. This CDR3 is 15 amino acids long. The germline gives CDR1 SGHVT, CDR2 SQSDAQ. V shed 4 bases and J 0 bases; nucleotides not matched to a gene: 3. The CDR3 is CASSSGQGSSYEQYF. The CDR3 nucleotides are TGTGCCAGCAGCTCGGGACAGGGGAGCTCCTACGAGCAGTACTTC.

The J gene is TRBJ1-1, the V gene TRBV6-1; no firm D call. The CDR3 consists of 13 residues. CDR1 and CDR2 from the germline V gene are MNHNS and SASEGT. Deletions cut 2 bases from V and 11 bases from J, with 15 bases between. CDR3: CASSEPPEARAFF. The CDR3 nucleotides read TGTGCCAGCAGTGAACCCCCTGAGGCCCGCGCTTTCTTT.

J is TRBJ2-3 and V is TRBV5-1, with D uncertain. Trimming cost V 1 base and J 4 bases, with 13 bases left between them. This CDR3 is built from 15 residues. Looked up from germline, CDR1 is SGHRS and CDR2 is YFSETQ. The CDR3 coding sequence is TGCGCCAGCAGCTTGAATGGGTTGGGCGCAGATACGCAGTATTTT. Encoded protein: CASSLNGLGADTQYF.

The CDR3 is CASSLSQGVQTQYF. DNA for the CDR3: TGTGCCAGCAGCTTATCACAGGGTGTTCAGACCCAGTACTTC. This sequence joins TRBV7-9 and TRBJ2-5, with D possibly matching TRBD1 (6 bases). Germline V gives CDR1 SEHNR, CDR2 FQNEAQ (reference sequence). This CDR3 is built from 14 residues. Trimming took off 2 bases at V and 6 bases at J, with 13 bases between the two ends.

The chain recombines TRBV10-2 with TRBJ1-2; 7 bases map to TRBD1. This CDR3 region has 13 residues. With V trimmed by 5 bases and J by 8 bases, 8 bases remained unmatched. CDR1 and CDR2 from the germline V gene are WSHSY and SAAADI. CDR3: CASSRQGTGGYTF. Here the CDR3 DNA reads TGCGCCAGCAGTAGACAGGGAACGGGCGGCTACACCTTC.

This chain links TRBV5-1 with TRBJ2-7; possible D gene TRBD1, 7 bases. V dropped 4 bases and J dropped 6 bases, with 23 bases sitting between them. Per the germline V gene, CDR1 is SGHRS and CDR2 is YFSETQ. The CDR3 contains 16 residues. The CDR3 loop is CASSQTFQGGGSEQYF. CDR3 in DNA: TGCGCCAGCAGCCAAACCTTTCAGGGGGGCGGCTCCGAGCAGTACTTC.

This clone appeared once. This chain links TRBV6-4 with TRBJ2-1; 7 nucleotides match TRBD2. Germline CDR1 and CDR2: MRHNA and SNTAGT. The CDR3 sequence is 15 residues long. V was pared by 3 bases and J by 8 bases, with 10 bases of the junction left unmatched. The CDR3 is CASSEFGSGIDEQFF. The CDR3 bases are TGTGCCAGCAGTGAATTTGGGAGCGGGATCGATGAGCAGTTCTTC.